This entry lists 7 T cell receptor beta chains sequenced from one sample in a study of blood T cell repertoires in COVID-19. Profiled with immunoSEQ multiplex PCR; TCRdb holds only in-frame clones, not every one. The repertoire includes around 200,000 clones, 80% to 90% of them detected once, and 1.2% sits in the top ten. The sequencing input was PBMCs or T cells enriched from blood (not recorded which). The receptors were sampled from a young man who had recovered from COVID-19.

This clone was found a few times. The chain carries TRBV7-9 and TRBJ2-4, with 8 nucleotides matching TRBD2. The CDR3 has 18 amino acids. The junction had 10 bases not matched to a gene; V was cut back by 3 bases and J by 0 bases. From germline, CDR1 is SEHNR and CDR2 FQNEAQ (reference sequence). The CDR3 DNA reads TGTGCCAGCAGCTTCACCTCGGCGGGGGGTCTAGCCAAAAACATTCAGTACTTC. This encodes CASSFTSAGGLAKNIQYF.

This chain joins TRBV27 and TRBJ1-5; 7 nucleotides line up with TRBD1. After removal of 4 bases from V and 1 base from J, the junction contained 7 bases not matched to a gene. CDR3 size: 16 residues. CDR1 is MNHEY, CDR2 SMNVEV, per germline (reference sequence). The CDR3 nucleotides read TGTGCCAGCAGTTCACGTAGGGGGCTAAGCAATCAGCCCCAGCATTTT. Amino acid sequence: CASSSRRGLSNQPQHF.

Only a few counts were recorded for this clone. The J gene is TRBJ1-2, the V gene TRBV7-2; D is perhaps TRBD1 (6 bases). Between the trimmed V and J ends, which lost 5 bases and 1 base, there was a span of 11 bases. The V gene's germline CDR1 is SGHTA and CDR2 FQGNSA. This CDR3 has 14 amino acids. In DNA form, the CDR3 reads TGTGCCAGCAGCAGGGACACCATTAACTATGGCTACACCTTC. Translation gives CASSRDTINYGYTF.

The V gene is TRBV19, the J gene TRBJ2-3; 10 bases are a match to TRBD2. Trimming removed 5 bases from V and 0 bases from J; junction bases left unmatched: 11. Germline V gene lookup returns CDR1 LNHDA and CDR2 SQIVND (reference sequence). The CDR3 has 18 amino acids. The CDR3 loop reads CASSGGLASLFSTDTQYF. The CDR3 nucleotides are TGTGCCAGTAGTGGGGGACTAGCGTCCCTATTTAGCACAGATACGCAGTATTTT.

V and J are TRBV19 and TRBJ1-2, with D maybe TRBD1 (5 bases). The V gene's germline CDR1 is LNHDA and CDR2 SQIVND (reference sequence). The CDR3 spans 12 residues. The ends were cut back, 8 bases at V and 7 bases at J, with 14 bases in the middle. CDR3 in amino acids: CASRTSWGGYTF. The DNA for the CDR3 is TGTGCCAGTCGGACAAGCTGGGGTGGCTACACCTTC. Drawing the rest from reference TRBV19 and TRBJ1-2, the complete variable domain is DGGITQSPKYLFRKEGQNVTLSCEQNLNHDAMYWYRQDPGQGLRLIYYSQIVNDFQKGDIAEGYSVSREKKESFPLTVTSAQKNPTAFYLCASRTSWGGYTFGSGTRLTVV.

CDR3 region: CASSRAGGQGDTQYF. The CDR3 nucleotides read TGTGCCAGCAGTAGAGCCGGGGGACAGGGAGATACGCAGTATTTT. The chain has TRBV6-5 and TRBJ2-3, with 9 bases fitting TRBD1. The V gene end was trimmed by 5 bases and the J gene end by 5 bases; junction bases not matched to a gene: 8. The germline gives CDR1 MNHEY, CDR2 SVGAGI. The CDR3 runs 15 residues.

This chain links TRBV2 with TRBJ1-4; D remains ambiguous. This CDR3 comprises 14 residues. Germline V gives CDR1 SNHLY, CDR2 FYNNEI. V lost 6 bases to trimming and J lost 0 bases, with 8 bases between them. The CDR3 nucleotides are TGTGCCAGCAGCGGGATGCCAACTAATGAAAAACTGTTTTTT. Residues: CASSGMPTNEKLFF.